This is a list of T cell receptor beta chains from one sample in a study of Ad26.COV2.S vaccination and SARS-CoV-2 variants. Here immunoSEQ multiplex PCR was the method, and the copy in TCRdb shows in-frame clones only, minus some. The profile shows more than 400,000 clones, approximately 92% of them singletons. Source: peripheral blood, taken in a trial of Ad26.COV2.S vaccine versus placebo. These receptors were taken from a person between 18 and 65 years old who received the Ad26.COV2.S COVID-19 vaccine or a placebo. Both conserved end residues are part of each CDR3. The D gene is left open where the match is weak. Expanded clones are given a class, and other clones once, few, many or no size at all.

V	J	D	size	CDR3	DNA
TRBV19	TRBJ2-6	TRBD1	-	CASSIVGQQAGANVLTF	TGTGCCAGTAGTATAGTGGGACAGCAAGCTGGGGCCAACGTCCTGACTTTC
TRBV4-1	TRBJ2-7	TRBD1	-	CASRMRGDRASTYEQYF	TGCGCCAGCAGAATGAGGGGGGACAGGGCCTCGACCTACGAGCAGTACTTC
TRBV5-8	TRBJ2-5	TRBD1	-	CASSSTGTANF	TGTGCCAGCAGCTCGACCGGGACAGCCAACTTC
TRBV18	TRBJ2-7	-	-	CASSPGHRQRGYEQYF	TGTGCCAGCTCACCGGGGCACCGGCAAAGGGGATACGAGCAGTACTTC
TRBV6-2/TRBV6-3	TRBJ1-1	-	-	CASSETRAGYEAFF	TGTGCCAGCAGCGAGACGAGGGCGGGGTACGAAGCTTTCTTT
TRBV4-2	TRBJ2-3	-	-	CASSQMGYDTQYF	TGTGCCAGCAGCCAGATGGGGTACGATACGCAGTATTTT
TRBV28	TRBJ1-6	-	-	CASLVGGAAPPLHF	TGTGCCAGCTTGGTGGGGGGCGCAGCGCCACCCCTCCACTTT
TRBV7-2	TRBJ2-3	-	-	CASSLDVLSTDTQYF	TGTGCCAGCAGCTTAGATGTCCTTAGCACAGATACGCAGTATTTT
TRBV19	TRBJ1-5	-	-	CASRPRRDTNQPQHF	TGTGCCAGTAGACCACGCCGGGACACCAATCAGCCCCAGCATTTT
TRBV7-2	TRBJ1-2	-	-	CASRRRQGMFGYTF	TGTGCCAGCAGGCGAAGGCAGGGGATGTTTGGCTACACCTTC
TRBV9	TRBJ2-7	TRBD2	-	CASSIFSGASSYEQYF	TGTGCCAGCAGCATTTTTAGCGGGGCTTCCTCCTACGAGCAGTACTTC
TRBV6-1	TRBJ2-7	-	-	CASSEGAPPLSYEQYF	TGTGCCAGCAGTGAGGGGGCGCCCCCGCTCTCCTACGAGCAGTACTTC
TRBV6-5	TRBJ1-4	-	once	CASTWYVREEKLFF	TGTGCCAGCACGTGGTATGTAAGAGAGGAAAAACTGTTTTTT
TRBV5-6	TRBJ1-1	-	-	CASSPGGPINTEAFF	TGTGCCAGCAGCCCGGGCGGTCCCATCAACACTGAAGCTTTCTTT
TRBV27	TRBJ1-2	-	many	CASSLGVNYGYTF	TGTGCCAGCAGTTTGGGAGTTAACTATGGCTACACCTTC
TRBV4-3	TRBJ1-1	-	-	CASSQEFPAGPESLSTEAFF	TGCGCCAGCAGCCAAGAATTTCCGGCAGGTCCAGAATCGCTGAGCACTGAAGCTTTCTTT
TRBV14	TRBJ2-3	-	-	CASSRGGASTDTQYF	TGTGCCAGCAGCCGGGGGGGGGCCAGCACAGATACGCAGTATTTT
TRBV6-1	TRBJ1-6	TRBD1	-	CASSEDRGRFYNSPLHF	TGTGCCAGCAGTGAAGACAGGGGGCGCTTCTATAATTCACCCCTCCACTTT
TRBV4-3	TRBJ2-3	TRBD1	-	CASSQDFGTVPDTQYF	TGCGCCAGCAGCCAAGATTTCGGGACAGTTCCAGATACGCAGTATTTT
TRBV28	TRBJ1-6	-	-	CASSYTGQLRSPLHF	TGTGCCAGCAGTTACACCGGACAGTTGCGATCACCCCTCCACTTT
TRBV9	TRBJ2-1	-	-	CASSVGIPTSEQFF	TGTGCCAGCAGCGTCGGCATCCCGACTAGTGAGCAGTTCTTC
TRBV9	TRBJ2-1	TRBD2	-	CASSVVGTGGYNEQFF	TGTGCCAGCAGCGTAGTAGGGACGGGGGGTTACAATGAGCAGTTCTTC
TRBV10-3	TRBJ2-2	-	-	CAINGDGNTGELFF	TGTGCCATCAATGGGGATGGAAACACCGGGGAGCTGTTTTTT
TRBV19	TRBJ1-5	-	-	CASSIGSSNQPQHF	TGTGCCAGTAGTATAGGTAGTAGCAATCAGCCCCAGCATTTT
TRBV7-2	TRBJ1-5	-	few	CASSSQTGDQPQHF	TGTGCCAGCAGCTCACAGACAGGCGATCAGCCCCAGCATTTT
TRBV5-1	TRBJ2-7	-	-	CASSIYRTYEQYF	TGCGCCAGCAGCATATACCGTACCTACGAGCAGTACTTC
TRBV28	TRBJ1-1	-	once	CASYERNTEAFF	TGTGCCAGCTATGAGAGGAACACTGAAGCTTTCTTT
TRBV4-3	TRBJ1-4	-	once	CASSQDRAGEKLFF	TGCGCCAGCAGCCAAGACAGGGCGGGTGAAAAACTGTTTTTT
TRBV7-7	TRBJ1-5	-	-	CASSPDPISNQPQHF	TGTGCCAGCAGCCCCGACCCAATTAGCAATCAGCCCCAGCATTTT
TRBV19	TRBJ1-1	TRBD1	once	CASSIGIDREDTEAFF	TGTGCCAGTAGTATCGGGATCGACAGGGAGGACACTGAAGCTTTCTTT
TRBV9	TRBJ1-2	-	-	CASSVGAAGVPLVGYTF	TGTGCCAGCAGCGTAGGGGCCGCAGGGGTCCCATTAGTTGGCTACACCTTC
TRBV5-1	TRBJ2-7	TRBD1	-	CASGPEADRAAYEQYF	TGCGCCAGCGGCCCTGAGGCGGACAGGGCGGCCTACGAGCAGTACTTC
TRBV6-5	TRBJ1-1	-	-	CASSYSRHLMNTEAFF	TGTGCCAGCAGTTACTCACGACACTTAATGAACACTGAAGCTTTCTTT
TRBV4-3	TRBJ1-5	TRBD1	-	CASSQGQGSNQPQHF	TGCGCCAGCAGCCAAGGACAGGGTAGCAATCAGCCCCAGCATTTT
TRBV18	TRBJ1-1	-	-	CASSPLTENTEAFF	TGTGCCAGCTCACCACTGACGGAGAACACTGAAGCTTTCTTT
TRBV6-1	TRBJ1-2	-	-	CASSEGFYQGRDYGYTF	TGTGCCAGCAGTGAAGGTTTTTATCAGGGGCGGGACTATGGCTACACCTTC
TRBV4-1	TRBJ1-2	-	-	CASSQVSANYGYTF	TGCGCCAGCAGCCAAGTATCAGCTAACTATGGCTACACCTTC
TRBV5-6	TRBJ2-1	TRBD1	-	CASSPGQAREFF	TGTGCCAGCAGCCCGGGACAGGCGAGGGAGTTCTTC
TRBV24-1	TRBJ2-2	TRBD2	-	CATSDRTSGGPGELFF	TGTGCCACCAGTGACCGGACTAGCGGGGGTCCCGGGGAGCTGTTTTTT
TRBV5-8	TRBJ1-2	-	few	CASSRTGNYGYTF	TGTGCCAGCAGCCGAACAGGAAACTATGGCTACACCTTC
TRBV11-2	TRBJ1-1	TRBD1	-	CASSLVLDRGEGAFF	TGTGCCAGCAGCTTAGTATTGGACAGGGGAGAAGGAGCTTTCTTT
TRBV5-4	TRBJ1-1	TRBD1	-	CASSPRDRGPVNTEAFF	TGTGCCAGCAGCCCCCGGGACAGGGGGCCAGTGAACACTGAAGCTTTCTTT